The 22 T cell receptor beta chains presented below share a single source sample, sequenced in a study of early T cells in non-severe SARS-CoV-2 infection. One entry per CDR3 protein, called by TCRdb with MiXCR from the 5' RACE reads. The sample records some 57,000 distinct CDR3 sequences, 5.5% to 6.5% being singletons. Specimen: whole blood. The receptor source for this set is an adult who was a healthcare worker with PCR-confirmed SARS-CoV-2 infection or an uninfected control (not recorded which).

This clonotype was picked up many times. This chain links TRBV29-1 with TRBJ2-7; 8 bases match TRBD1. This CDR3 contains 13 residues. Germline V gene data show CDR1 as SQVTM and CDR2 as ANQGSEA. Germline trimming cut 6 bases from V and 3 bases from J; bases unmatched to any gene: 7. The CDR3 loop reads CSVGQGNGYEQYF. For the CDR3, the DNA is TGCAGCGTCGGACAGGGTAACGGCTACGAGCAGTACTTC.

This clonotype was found a few times. The chain couples TRBV6-6 to TRBJ1-1; D is ambiguous. This CDR3 is 14 amino acids long. Trimming cost V 8 bases and J 5 bases, with 18 bases left between them. The germline V gene encodes CDR1 MNHNY and CDR2 SVGAGI (reference sequence). Here the CDR3 reads CASENPSGRTEAFF. The DNA for the CDR3 is TGTGCCAGCGAAAACCCCTCAGGTAGGACTGAAGCTTTCTTT.

This clonotype has a count of ten or more. J is TRBJ1-6 and V is TRBV5-6, with 8 bases matching TRBD1. From germline, CDR1 is SGHDT and CDR2 YYEEEE. V lost 4 bases to trimming and J lost 7 bases; unmatched junction nucleotides: 10. There are 16 residues in the CDR3. CDR3 sequence reads: CASSLRTGPENSPLHF. For the CDR3, the DNA is TGTGCCAGCAGCCTACGGACAGGGCCCGAAAATTCACCCCTCCACTTT.

This clonotype was seen repeatedly, ten times or more. The chain is built from TRBV27 and TRBJ1-5; D is uncertain. CDR3 length: 13 residues. The V end lost 3 bases, the J end lost 6 bases, and 9 bases lay between the germline ends. Germline lookup yields CDR1 MNHEY and CDR2 SMNVEV (reference sequence). The CDR3 DNA reads TGTGCCAGCAGTTTTGGGAGGTCTCAGCCCCAGCATTTT. This translates into CASSFGRSQPQHF.

The V gene is TRBV24-1, the J gene TRBJ1-5, with a possible D match to TRBD1 (5 bases). Germline V CDR1 and CDR2: KGHDR, SFDVKD. This CDR3 has 14 residues. V dropped 4 bases and J dropped 4 bases, with 10 bases sitting between them. The DNA of the CDR3 is TGTGCCACCAGTGACTACCAGGGAAATCAGCCCCAGCATTTT. Its translation is CATSDYQGNQPQHF.

This clonotype has more than one count but fewer than ten. The V gene is TRBV19, the J gene TRBJ1-1; D is uncertain. Germline V gene sequence: CDR1 LNHDA, CDR2 SQIVND (reference sequence). V lost 3 bases and J lost 4, with 9 bases in between. This CDR3 spans 13 amino acids. The CDR3 DNA reads TGTGCCAGTAGTATTTTAGGAGGCACTGAAGCTTTCTTT. This translates into CASSILGGTEAFF.

On this clonotype itself: With a much larger clone just one base away, this may be a read error. V and J are TRBV7-6 and TRBJ2-2; weak D call: TRBD2 (6 bases). V was pared by 3 bases and J by 6 bases, with 8 bases between. Germline CDR1 reads SGHVS; CDR2 reads FNYEAQ. The length of the CDR3 is 13 residues. The CDR3 bases are TGTGCCAGCAGCTTTGCGGGGTCCGGGGAGCTGTTTTTT. Its protein product is CASSFAGSGELFF.

This clonotype has ten or more counts. This rearrangement joins TRBV7-6 to TRBJ2-5, with a possible D match to TRBD1 (6 bases). CDR1 and CDR2 from the germline V gene are SGHVS and FNYEAQ. V lost 4 bases and J lost 4, with 10 bases in between. The CDR3 runs to 13 residues. CDR3 DNA sequence: TGTGCCAGCAGCTCCACCAGGGGAGAGACCCAGTACTTC. This translates into CASSSTRGETQYF.

This clonotype was detected ten times or more. V is TRBV20-1 and J is TRBJ2-7; 9 bases are shared with TRBD2. The CDR3 loop spans 16 amino acids. Germline V CDR1 and CDR2: DFQATT, SNEGSKA (reference sequence). V lost 0 bases, J lost 2 bases, and 8 bases stayed unmatched. Here the CDR3 DNA reads TGCAGTGCTAGAGATTCGAGCGGGAGGACCACCTACGAGCAGTACTTC. Translating it yields CSARDSSGRTTYEQYF.

This clonotype has a count of ten or more. This chain uses TRBV2 with TRBJ2-2; D is unresolved. There are 15 residues in the CDR3. Trimming pared 3 bases from V and 2 bases from J, leaving 10 bases between. Germline loops: CDR1 SNHLY, CDR2 FYNNEI. The CDR3 sequence is CASSDQGSNTGELFF. Written as DNA, the CDR3 is TGTGCCAGCAGTGATCAAGGGTCCAACACCGGGGAGCTGTTTTTT.

Only a few counts were recorded for this clonotype. The chain is built from TRBV18 and TRBJ1-6; D not resolved. CDR1 is KGHSH and CDR2 is LQKENI in the germline V gene. V lost 6 bases, J lost 0 bases, and 12 bases lay in between. The CDR3 spans 16 residues. The CDR3 here is CASSQSISSYNSPLHF. For the CDR3, the DNA is TGTGCCAGCTCTCAGTCTATAAGCTCCTATAATTCACCCCTCCACTTT.

This clonotype came up many times. The chain is built from TRBV7-2 and TRBJ2-4; D is tentatively TRBD1 or TRBD2 (5 bases each). The CDR3 runs to 14 residues. Trimming removed 4 bases from V and 10 bases from J, with 17 bases in between. Germline-derived CDR1 and CDR2 are SGHTA and FQGNSA. The CDR3 protein is CASSYTPGTPIQYF. DNA for the CDR3: TGTGCCAGCAGCTACACCCCCGGGACCCCGATTCAGTACTTC. Based on the CDR3 plus reference TRBV7-2 and TRBJ2-4, the full variable domain is GAGVSQSPSNKVTEKGKDVELRCDPISGHTALYWYRQSLGQGLEFLIYFQGNSAPDKSGLPSDRFSAERTGGSVSTLTIQRTQQEDSAVYLCASSYTPGTPIQYFGAGTRLSVL.

There are a few counts of this clonotype. The J gene is TRBJ1-1, the V gene TRBV9, with D uncertain. Germline values: CDR1 SGDLS, CDR2 YYNGEE. Trimming stripped 0 bases from V and 4 bases from J, with 13 bases between. CDR3 size: 15 residues. CDR3 coding DNA: TGTGCCAGCAGCGTAGTAGATACCGGCTCCACTGAAGCTTTCTTT. Translated: CASSVVDTGSTEAFF.

This clonotype has ten or more counts. This chain uses TRBV6-1 with TRBJ2-7, with 8 bases that match TRBD2. With 5 bases clipped from V and 2 bases from J, the junction kept 11 bases outside the gene matches. The CDR3 length is 16 residues. Germline-derived CDR1 and CDR2 are MNHNS and SASEGT. CDR3 residues: CASSPRDRGLAYEQYF. CDR3 coding DNA: TGTGCCAGCAGTCCTCGCGACCGGGGACTAGCCTACGAGCAGTACTTC.

The V call is TRBV9, the J call TRBJ1-1, with D possibly being TRBD1 (5 bases). Germline lookup yields CDR1 SGDLS and CDR2 YYNGEE. The CDR3 is made up of 16 amino acids. The V gene lost 0 bases and the J gene lost 1 base, with 13 bases spanning the gap. The CDR3 DNA follows: TGTGCCAGCAGCGTAGTAGGGGTAGGGCGGAACACTGAAGCTTTCTTT. It is translated as CASSVVGVGRNTEAFF.

This clonotype was picked up a small number of times. V and J are TRBV13 and TRBJ2-1; the D gene is possibly TRBD2 (5 bases). Trimming left V 5 bases short and J 0 bases short, with 11 bases between. Germline CDR1 and CDR2: PRHDT and FYEKMQ (reference sequence). This CDR3 region has 15 residues. The CDR3 loop reads CASSPRGPSYNEQFF. The DNA for the CDR3 is TGTGCCAGCAGCCCCCGAGGGCCCTCCTACAATGAGCAGTTCTTC.

The table lists this clonotype with many counts. V and J are TRBV20-1 and TRBJ2-3; D possibly corresponds to TRBD1 (5 bases). In germline, CDR1 is DFQATT, CDR2 SNEGSKA (reference sequence). V was clipped by 1 base and J by 5 bases, with 22 bases between them. CDR3 size: 17 residues. The CDR3 DNA sequence: TGCAGTGCTAGAGTGATCAGGGCGGCAGTGGCTGGAGATACGCAGTATTTT. It specifies CSARVIRAAVAGDTQYF.

This clonotype has a count of ten or more. The CDR3 here is CASSLLPSPADTQYF. The DNA of the CDR3 is TGTGCCAGCAGCTTGCTGCCTTCTCCAGCAGATACGCAGTATTTT. This chain connects TRBV5-5 to TRBJ2-3; D is ambiguous. CDR3 size: 15 residues. Trimming shortened V by 1 base and J by 4 bases, and 13 bases separated the two germline ends. Per the germline V gene, CDR1 is SGHKS and CDR2 is YYEKEE (reference sequence).

This clonotype appeared many times. The rearrangement uses TRBV11-2 and TRBJ2-7, with a weak D call TRBD1 (6 bases). Trimming took off 0 bases at V and 5 bases at J, with 17 bases between the two ends. The germline V gene encodes CDR1 SGHAT and CDR2 FQNNGV. This CDR3 contains 16 residues. This CDR3 is CASSLDVSTGPHEQYF. The CDR3 DNA reads TGTGCCAGCAGCTTAGATGTTAGCACAGGGCCTCACGAGCAGTACTTC.

This clonotype was found many times. The J gene is TRBJ2-3, the V gene TRBV3-1, with 10 bases matching TRBD2. The CDR3 consists of 16 residues. V shed 1 base, J shed 2 bases, and the junction held 3 bases outside the gene matches. CDR1 and CDR2 from the germline V gene are LGHDT and YNNKEL (reference sequence). CDR3 sequence: CASSQGTSGATDTQYF. In DNA form, the CDR3 reads TGTGCCAGCAGCCAAGGGACTAGCGGAGCCACAGATACGCAGTATTTT.

Many counts were recorded for this clonotype. This chain uses TRBV4-1 with TRBJ2-2, with a possible D match to TRBD1 (5 bases). The CDR3 consists of 16 residues. Germline CDR1 reads MGHRA; CDR2 reads YSYEKL. V gave up 2 bases and J gave up 5 bases, with 15 bases separating them. The CDR3 sequence is CASSQRQKSDTGELFF. The CDR3 DNA reads TGCGCCAGCAGCCAAAGACAGAAGAGTGATACCGGGGAGCTGTTTTTT.

The V call is TRBV5-4, the J call TRBJ2-2, with D perhaps TRBD2 (5 bases). Trimming shortened V by 0 bases and J by 0 bases, and 9 bases separated the two germline ends. Germline-derived CDR1 and CDR2 are SGHNT and YYREEE (reference sequence). This CDR3 is 16 amino acids long. The DNA of the CDR3 is TGTGCCAGCAGCTTGGAGCGGACGGCGAACACCGGGGAGCTGTTTTTT. It encodes CASSLERTANTGELFF.